This T cell receptor (beta chain) was recorded in a study of molecular identifiers for immune sequencing clone quantification. Isolation of naive CD8 T cells was achieved by sorting on a CD8+CD4-CCR7+CD45RA+ phenotype. Germline loops: CDR1 SEHNR, CDR2 FQNEAQ (reference sequence). This CDR3 has 15 residues. Trimming took off 4 bases at V and 7 bases at J, with 17 bases between the two ends. The table lists this clonotype with a few counts. Using its own MiXCR run on the PCR reads, TCRdb lists one record per CDR3 protein. Counted here are under 650,000 distinct CDR3 sequences, just under 20% occurring once; the ten biggest clones make up around 0.86%.

V usage is TRBV7-9 and J usage is TRBJ1-3; D ambiguous. Sequenced input: naive CD8+ T cells from blood, with Jurkat cell RNA spiked in. Subset here: FACS-sorted CD8+CD4-CCR7+CD45RA+ naive T cells. The sequence came from a human donor in good health. Some libraries in this study had Jurkat cell RNA spiked in. For the CDR3, the DNA is TGTGCCAGCAGCTCCCCGACAAACATTGGGAACACCATATATTTT. This encodes CASSSPTNIGNTIYF.